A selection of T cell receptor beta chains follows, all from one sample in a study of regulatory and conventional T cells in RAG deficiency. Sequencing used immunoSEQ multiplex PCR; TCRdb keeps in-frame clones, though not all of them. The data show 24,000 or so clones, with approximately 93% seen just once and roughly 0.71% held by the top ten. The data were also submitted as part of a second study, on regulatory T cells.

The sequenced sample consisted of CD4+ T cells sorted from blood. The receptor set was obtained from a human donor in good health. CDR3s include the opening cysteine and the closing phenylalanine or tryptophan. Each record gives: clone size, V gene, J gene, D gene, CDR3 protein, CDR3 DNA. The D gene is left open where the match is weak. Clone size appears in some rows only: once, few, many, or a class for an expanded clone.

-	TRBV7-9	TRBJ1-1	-	CASSGRTANTEAFF	TGTGCCAGCAGCGGGAGGACAGCCAACACTGAAGCTTTCTTT
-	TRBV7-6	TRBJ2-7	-	CASSLLGTSSSYEQYF	TGTGCCAGCAGCTTACTTGGGACATCCAGCTCCTACGAGCAGTACTTC
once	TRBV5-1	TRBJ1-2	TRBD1	CASSSLQGVSDYGYTF	TGCGCCAGCAGCTCACTTCAGGGGGTGTCTGACTATGGCTACACCTTC
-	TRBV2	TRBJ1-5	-	CASSERGVRNQPQHF	TGTGCCAGCAGTGAAAGAGGGGTACGCAATCAGCCCCAGCATTTT
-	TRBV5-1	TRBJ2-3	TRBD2	CASRPPGLNTDTQYF	TGCGCCAGCAGGCCTCCGGGACTAAATACAGATACGCAGTATTTT
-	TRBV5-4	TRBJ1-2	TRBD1	CASSSRSDRGYGYTF	TGTGCCAGCAGCTCACGATCGGACAGGGGCTATGGCTACACCTTC
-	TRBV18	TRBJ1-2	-	CASSYTENNYGYTF	TGTGCCAGCTCTTACACGGAAAACAACTATGGCTACACCTTC
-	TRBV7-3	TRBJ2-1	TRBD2	CASQLAGGYSNEQFF	TGTGCCAGCCAACTAGCGGGGGGTTACTCCAATGAGCAGTTCTTC
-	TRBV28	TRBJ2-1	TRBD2	CASNRPGLAGVEQFF	TGTGCCAGCAACCGGCCAGGACTAGCGGGAGTTGAGCAGTTCTTC
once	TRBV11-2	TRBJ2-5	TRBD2	CASRKPGLAGKETQYF	TGTGCCAGCAGGAAACCGGGACTAGCGGGGAAAGAGACCCAGTACTTC
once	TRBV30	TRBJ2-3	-	CAWQGISSTDTQYF	TGTGCCTGGCAGGGGATTTCTAGCACAGATACGCAGTATTTT
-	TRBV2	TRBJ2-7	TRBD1	CASSVGTVGYEQYF	TGTGCCAGCAGTGTCGGGACAGTGGGCTACGAGCAGTACTTC
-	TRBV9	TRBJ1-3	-	CASSLSHGGTPSGNTIYF	TGTGCCAGCAGCTTAAGCCATGGGGGGACCCCCTCTGGAAACACCATATATTTT
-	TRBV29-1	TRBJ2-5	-	CSAQVAGETQYF	TGCAGCGCCCAGGTGGCCGGGGAGACCCAGTACTTC
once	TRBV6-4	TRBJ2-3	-	CASSEGDTQYF	TGTGCCAGCAGTGAAGGAGATACGCAGTATTTT
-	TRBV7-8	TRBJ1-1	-	CASSIGTGNTEAFF	TGTGCCAGCAGCATCGGGACGGGCAACACTGAAGCTTTCTTT
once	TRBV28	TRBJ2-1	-	CASSALDEQFF	TGTGCCAGCAGCGCTTTGGACGAGCAGTTCTTC
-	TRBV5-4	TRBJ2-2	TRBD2	CASSPRTSGSGTGELFF	TGTGCCAGCAGCCCTAGGACTAGCGGGAGCGGCACCGGGGAGCTGTTTTTT
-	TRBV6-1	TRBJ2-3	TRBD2	CASSEAPSGHTDTQYF	TGTGCCAGCAGTGAAGCCCCTAGCGGGCACACAGATACGCAGTATTTT
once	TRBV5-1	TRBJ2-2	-	CASSLQGKNTGELFF	TGCGCCAGCAGCTTGCAAGGGAAGAACACCGGGGAGCTGTTTTTT
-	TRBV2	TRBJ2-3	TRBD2	CASRRVGLASGGAGTQYF	TGTGCCAGCAGGCGTGTAGGTCTTGCTAGCGGGGGGGCGGGGACGCAGTATTTT
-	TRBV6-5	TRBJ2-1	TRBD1	CASSYSTGGWNEQFF	TGTGCCAGCAGTTATTCTACAGGGGGTTGGAATGAGCAGTTCTTC
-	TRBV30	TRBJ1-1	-	CAWSKRDTYSEAFF	TGTGCCTGGAGCAAACGGGACACCTATTCTGAAGCTTTCTTT
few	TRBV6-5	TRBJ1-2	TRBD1	CASRTGALSSYTF	TGTGCCAGCAGGACAGGGGCCCTATCGAGCTACACCTTC
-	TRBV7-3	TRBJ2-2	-	CASSLSSDTGELFF	TGTGCCAGCAGCTTAAGTTCGGACACCGGGGAGCTGTTTTTT
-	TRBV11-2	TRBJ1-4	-	CASRGRQPGSNEKLFF	TGTGCCAGCAGAGGGAGACAGCCAGGCTCAAATGAAAAACTGTTTTTT
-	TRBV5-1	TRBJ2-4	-	CASSLDRSPIQYF	TGCGCCAGCAGCTTGGACCGCTCCCCCATTCAGTACTTC
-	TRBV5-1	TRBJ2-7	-	CASSLVADYEQYF	TGCGCCAGCAGCTTGGTTGCGGACTACGAGCAGTACTTC
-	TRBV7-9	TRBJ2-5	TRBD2	CASSNRLAGHQETQYF	TGTGCCAGCAGCAACCGACTAGCGGGGCACCAAGAGACCCAGTACTTC
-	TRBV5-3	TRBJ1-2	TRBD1	CARSGGTGSKVGYGYTF	TGTGCCAGAAGCGGGGGGACAGGGTCGAAGGTGGGATATGGCTACACCTTC
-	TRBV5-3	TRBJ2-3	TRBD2	CARSKERGRPVGTDTQYF	TGTGCCAGAAGCAAAGAGCGGGGGCGGCCCGTCGGCACAGATACGCAGTATTTT
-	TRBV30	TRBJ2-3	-	CAWSVQGTDTQYF	TGTGCCTGGAGTGTACAGGGCACAGATACGCAGTATTTT
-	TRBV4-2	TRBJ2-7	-	CASSGSGERHPYEQYF	TGTGCCAGCAGCGGGTCTGGGGAGCGGCACCCCTACGAGCAGTACTTC
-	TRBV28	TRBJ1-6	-	CASSLGPNNSPLHF	TGTGCCAGCAGTTTGGGACCGAATAATTCACCCCTCCACTTT
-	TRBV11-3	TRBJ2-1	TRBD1	CASSTGTGSPGWNEQFF	TGTGCCAGCAGCACCGGGACAGGATCTCCGGGTTGGAATGAGCAGTTCTTC
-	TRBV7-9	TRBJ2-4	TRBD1	CASSYTGTGGFGIQYF	TGTGCCAGCAGCTACACTGGGACAGGGGGCTTTGGCATTCAGTACTTC
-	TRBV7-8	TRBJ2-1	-	CASSVVVSQGLRNEQFF	TGTGCCAGCAGCGTAGTAGTGTCGCAGGGTCTCCGGAATGAGCAGTTCTTC
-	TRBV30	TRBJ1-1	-	CAWSVRGGVNTEAFF	TGTGCCTGGAGTGTACGGGGGGGAGTGAACACTGAAGCTTTCTTT
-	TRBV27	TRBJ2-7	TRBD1	CASSFSGTGQHEQYF	TGTGCCAGCAGTTTTTCCGGGACAGGGCAACACGAGCAGTACTTC
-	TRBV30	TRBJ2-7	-	CAWTLGGAAAYEQYF	TGTGCCTGGACCCTAGGGGGGGCCGCCGCCTACGAGCAGTACTTC
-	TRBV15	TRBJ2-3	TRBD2	CATSATSVGTDTQYF	TGTGCCACCAGCGCGACTAGCGTAGGTACAGATACGCAGTATTTT
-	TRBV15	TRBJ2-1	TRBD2	CATSGGLAGVGEQFF	TGTGCCACCAGCGGAGGACTAGCGGGAGTTGGGGAGCAGTTCTTC
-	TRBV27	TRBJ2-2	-	CASSLSRVAETNTGELFF	TGTGCCAGCAGTTTATCGAGGGTAGCGGAGACGAACACCGGGGAGCTGTTTTTT
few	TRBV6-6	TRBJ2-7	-	CASSYPPDRPAYEQYF	TGTGCCAGCAGTTACCCTCCCGACAGGCCAGCCTACGAGCAGTACTTC
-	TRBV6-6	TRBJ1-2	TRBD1	CASSYNRGHGYTF	TGTGCCAGCAGTTATAACAGGGGGCATGGCTACACCTTC
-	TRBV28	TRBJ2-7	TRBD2	CAIGTSATYEQYF	TGTGCCATTGGAACTAGCGCCACCTACGAGCAGTACTTC
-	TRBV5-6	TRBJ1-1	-	CASSPWISRYTEAFF	TGTGCCAGCAGCCCCTGGATCAGCAGATACACTGAAGCTTTCTTT
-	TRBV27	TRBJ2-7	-	CASKGGTYEQYF	TGTGCCAGCAAGGGAGGCACCTACGAGCAGTACTTC
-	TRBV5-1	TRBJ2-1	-	CASQPQERLWNEQFF	TGCGCCAGCCAACCCCAGGAGAGGTTATGGAATGAGCAGTTCTTC
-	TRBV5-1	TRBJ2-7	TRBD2	CASSLGGLAANYEQYF	TGCGCCAGCAGCTTGGGCGGACTAGCGGCAAACTACGAGCAGTACTTC
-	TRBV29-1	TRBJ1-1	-	CSVVWSGEGPRSRSEAFF	TGCAGCGTTGTTTGGTCAGGTGAGGGACCGAGATCTCGGAGTGAAGCTTTCTTT
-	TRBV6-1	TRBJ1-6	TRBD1	CASSVGQRSPLHF	TGTGCCAGCAGTGTGGGACAGCGATCACCCCTCCACTTT
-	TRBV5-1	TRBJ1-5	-	CASRENTGNQPQHF	TGCGCCAGCCGGGAGAATACTGGCAATCAGCCCCAGCATTTT
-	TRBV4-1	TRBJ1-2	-	CASSQDRYGYTF	TGCGCCAGCAGCCAAGATCGCTATGGCTACACCTTC
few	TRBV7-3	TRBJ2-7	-	CASSLGRSYEQYF	TGTGCCAGCAGCTTAGGGCGCTCCTACGAGCAGTACTTC
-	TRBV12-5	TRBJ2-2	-	CASGNGKRDAQALLNTGELFF	TGTGCTAGTGGGAATGGTAAACGGGACGCTCAAGCCCTTCTGAACACCGGGGAGCTGTTTTTT
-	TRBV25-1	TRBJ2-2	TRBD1	CASSDPDRGSTGELFF	TGTGCCAGCAGTGACCCGGACAGGGGAAGTACCGGGGAGCTGTTTTTT
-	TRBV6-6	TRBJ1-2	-	CASSPRQSYGYTF	TGTGCCAGCAGTCCTAGACAGTCCTATGGCTACACCTTC
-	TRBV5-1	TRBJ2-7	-	CASSFGDSYEQYF	TGCGCCAGCAGCTTCGGGGACTCCTACGAGCAGTACTTC
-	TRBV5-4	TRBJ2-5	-	CASSLIPSETQYF	TGTGCCAGCAGCTTAATCCCCTCGGAGACCCAGTACTTC